The entry below describes one T cell receptor beta chain. This table comes from immunoSEQ multiplex PCR, and its TCRdb copy is limited to in-frame clones, with some not included. The sample lists about 690,000 clones; about 92% were seen once. These data are taken from a study of shared clonotypes between healthy human individuals. Whole-study context: The donor group consisted of a couple of women and a few men, aged 18 to 49. Donors had three CD4 naive, three CD4 memory, two CD8 naive and one CD8 memory plate apiece.

The germline CDR1 and CDR2 sequences are MNHEY and SMNVEV (reference sequence). This CDR3 is 14 amino acids long. V lost 6 bases and J 0 bases, leaving 12 bases between the germline ends. The J gene is TRBJ2-7, the V gene TRBV27; D ambiguous. The sequenced material came from memory CD8+ T cells from PBMCs. Subset specified: CD45RO+ cells pooled with CCR7-negative TemRA cells. The receptor was derived from a man between 18 and 29 years old in good health. Some clones in this sample may be carry-over from other donors' samples. CDR3: CASRASGPSYEQYF. DNA of the CDR3: TGTGCCAGCAGGGCCTCTGGCCCCTCCTACGAGCAGTACTTC.